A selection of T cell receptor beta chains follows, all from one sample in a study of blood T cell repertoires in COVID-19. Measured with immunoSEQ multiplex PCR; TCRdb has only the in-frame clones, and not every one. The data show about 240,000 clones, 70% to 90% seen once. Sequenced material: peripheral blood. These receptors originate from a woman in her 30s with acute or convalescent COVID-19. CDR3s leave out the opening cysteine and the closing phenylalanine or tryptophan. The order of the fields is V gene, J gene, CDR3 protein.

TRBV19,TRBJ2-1,ASSIAGDNEQF
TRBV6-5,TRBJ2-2,ASSISGNTGELF
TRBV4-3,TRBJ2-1,ASSQGQSPKASAYNEQF
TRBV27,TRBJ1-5,ASSLGRAQPQH
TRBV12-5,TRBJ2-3,ASGLVRRLAGAEDTQY
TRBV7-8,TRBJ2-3,ASSPGTGRTDTQY
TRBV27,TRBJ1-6,ASSLNRGLRSPLH
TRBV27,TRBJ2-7,ASSLLGTGGYEQY
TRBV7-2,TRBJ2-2,ASRTGVTGELF
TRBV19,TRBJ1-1,ASIEPRGSGDGGYTEAF
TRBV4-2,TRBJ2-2,ASSFPGQGPGELF
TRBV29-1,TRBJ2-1,SVEVGQGKDEQF
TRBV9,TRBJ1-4,ASSPHHRGTNEKLF
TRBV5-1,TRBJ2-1,ASSPGTPVYNEQF
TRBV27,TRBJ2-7,ATRGTATYEQY
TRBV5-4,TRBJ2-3,ASGVFGRTSTDTQY